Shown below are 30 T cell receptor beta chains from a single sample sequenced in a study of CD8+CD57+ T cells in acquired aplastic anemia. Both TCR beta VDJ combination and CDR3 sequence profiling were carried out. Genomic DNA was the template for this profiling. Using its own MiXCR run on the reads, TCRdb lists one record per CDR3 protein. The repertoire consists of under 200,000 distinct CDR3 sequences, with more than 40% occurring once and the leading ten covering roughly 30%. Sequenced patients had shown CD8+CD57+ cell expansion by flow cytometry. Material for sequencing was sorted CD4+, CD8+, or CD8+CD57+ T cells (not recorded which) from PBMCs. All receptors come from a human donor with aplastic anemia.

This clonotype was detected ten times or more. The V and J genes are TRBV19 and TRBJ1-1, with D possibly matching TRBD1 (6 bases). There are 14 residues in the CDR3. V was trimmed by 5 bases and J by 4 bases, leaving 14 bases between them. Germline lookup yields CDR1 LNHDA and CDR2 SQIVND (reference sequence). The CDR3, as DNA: TGTGCCAGTAGTCCTCCGGGGACACCCACTGAAGCTTTCTTT. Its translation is CASSPPGTPTEAFF.

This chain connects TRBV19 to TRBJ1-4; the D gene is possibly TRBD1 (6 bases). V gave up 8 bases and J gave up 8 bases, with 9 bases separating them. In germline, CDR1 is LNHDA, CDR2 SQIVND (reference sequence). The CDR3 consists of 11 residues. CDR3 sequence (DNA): TGTGCCAGTCTTCAGGGGGAAAAACTGTTTTTT. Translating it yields CASLQGEKLFF.

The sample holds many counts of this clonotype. The CDR3 DNA follows: TGTGCCAGCAGCTTGGGGGGATTGGCGGATACGCAGTATTTT. Its protein product is CASSLGGLADTQYF. The rearrangement joins TRBV7-2 to TRBJ2-3; possibly TRBD2 for D (6 bases). The CDR3 runs 14 residues. CDR1 SGHTA and CDR2 FQGNSA come from the germline V gene. The V gene lost 3 bases and the J gene lost 6 bases, with 13 bases spanning the gap.

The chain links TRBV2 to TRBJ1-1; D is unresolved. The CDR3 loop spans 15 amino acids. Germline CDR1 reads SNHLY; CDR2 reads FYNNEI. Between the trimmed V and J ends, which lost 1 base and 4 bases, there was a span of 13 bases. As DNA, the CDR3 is TGTGCCAGCAGTGAAGAGATAAATTACAGCACTGAAGCTTTCTTT. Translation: CASSEEINYSTEAFF.

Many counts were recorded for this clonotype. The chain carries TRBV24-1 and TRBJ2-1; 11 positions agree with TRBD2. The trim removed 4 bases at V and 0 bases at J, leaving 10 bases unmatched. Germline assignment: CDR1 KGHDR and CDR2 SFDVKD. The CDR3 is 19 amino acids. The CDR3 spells CATSEASGRPRSSYNEQFF. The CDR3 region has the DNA TGTGCCACCAGTGAGGCTAGCGGGAGGCCGAGGAGCTCCTACAATGAGCAGTTCTTC.

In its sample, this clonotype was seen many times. CDR3: CASSATGRIQETQYF. CDR3 DNA sequence: TGTGCCAGCAGCGCCACTGGACGGATCCAAGAGACCCAGTACTTC. The chain links TRBV9 to TRBJ2-5; D is uncertain. Per the germline V gene, CDR1 is SGDLS and CDR2 is YYNGEE. The V and J ends lost 3 bases and 1 base respectively, with 13 bases between them. This CDR3 has 15 residues.

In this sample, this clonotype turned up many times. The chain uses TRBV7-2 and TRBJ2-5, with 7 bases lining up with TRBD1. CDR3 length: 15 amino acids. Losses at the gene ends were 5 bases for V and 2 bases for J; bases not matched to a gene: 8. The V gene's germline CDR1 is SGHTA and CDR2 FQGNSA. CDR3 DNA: TGTGCCAGCAGCGTCACAGGGGTCGGACAAGAGACCCAGTACTTC. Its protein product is CASSVTGVGQETQYF.

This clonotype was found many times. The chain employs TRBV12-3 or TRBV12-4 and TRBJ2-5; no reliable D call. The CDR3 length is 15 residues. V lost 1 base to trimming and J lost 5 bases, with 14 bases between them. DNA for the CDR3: TGTGCCAGCAGTTTAGTTGGGCGGATAAATGAGACCCAGTACTTC. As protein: CASSLVGRINETQYF.

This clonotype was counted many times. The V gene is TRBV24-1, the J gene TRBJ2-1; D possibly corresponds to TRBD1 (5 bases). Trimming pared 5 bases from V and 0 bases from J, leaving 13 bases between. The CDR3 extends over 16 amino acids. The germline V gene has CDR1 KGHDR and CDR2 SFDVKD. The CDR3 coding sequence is TGTGCCACCAGTGCCGGACACCTGAGCTCCTACAATGAGCAGTTCTTC. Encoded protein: CATSAGHLSSYNEQFF.

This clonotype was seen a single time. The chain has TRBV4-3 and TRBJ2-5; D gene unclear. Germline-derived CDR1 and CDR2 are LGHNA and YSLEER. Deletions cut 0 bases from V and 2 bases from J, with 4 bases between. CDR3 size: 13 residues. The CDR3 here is CASSQDLQETQYF. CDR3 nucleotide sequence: TGCGCCAGCAGCCAAGACTTGCAAGAGACCCAGTACTTC.

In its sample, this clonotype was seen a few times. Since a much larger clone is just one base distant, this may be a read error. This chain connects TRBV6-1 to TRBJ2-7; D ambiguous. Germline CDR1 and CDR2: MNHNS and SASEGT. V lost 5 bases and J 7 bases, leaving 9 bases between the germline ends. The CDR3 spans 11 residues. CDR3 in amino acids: CASSRPTEQYF. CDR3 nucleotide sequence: TGTGCCAGCAGTCGCCCTACGGAGCAGTACTTC.

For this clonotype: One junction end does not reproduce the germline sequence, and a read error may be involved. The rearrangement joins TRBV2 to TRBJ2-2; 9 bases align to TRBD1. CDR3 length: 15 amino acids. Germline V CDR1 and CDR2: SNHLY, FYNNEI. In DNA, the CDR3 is TGTGCCAGCAGGGAAGGGACAGGGCGAACCGGGGAGCTGTTTTTT. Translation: CASREGTGRTGELFF.

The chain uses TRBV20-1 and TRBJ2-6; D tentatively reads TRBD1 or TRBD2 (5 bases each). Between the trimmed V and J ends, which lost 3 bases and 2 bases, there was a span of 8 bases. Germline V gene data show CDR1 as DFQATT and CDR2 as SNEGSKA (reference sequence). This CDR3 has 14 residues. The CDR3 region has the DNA TGCAGTGCTAGGGGGACCCCTGGGGCCAACGTCCTGACTTTC. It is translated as CSARGTPGANVLTF.

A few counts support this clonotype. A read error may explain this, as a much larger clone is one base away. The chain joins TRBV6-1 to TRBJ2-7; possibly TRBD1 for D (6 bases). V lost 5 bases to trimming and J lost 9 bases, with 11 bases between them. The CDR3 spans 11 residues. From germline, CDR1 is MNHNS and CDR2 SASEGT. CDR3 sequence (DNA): TGTGCCAGCAGTAAGACAGGCGGGCAGTACTTC. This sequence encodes CASSKTGGQYF.

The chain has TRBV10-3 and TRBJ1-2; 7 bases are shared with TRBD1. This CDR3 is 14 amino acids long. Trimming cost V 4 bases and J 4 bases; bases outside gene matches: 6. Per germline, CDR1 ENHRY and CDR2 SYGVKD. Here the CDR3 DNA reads TGTGCCATCAGTGGGACAGGCGGGCCCTATGGCTACACCTTC. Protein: CAISGTGGPYGYTF.

The CDR3 loop is CSARASPGQGATDTQYF. In DNA form, the CDR3 reads TGCAGTGCTAGAGCCTCCCCGGGACAGGGTGCGACAGATACGCAGTATTTT. The V gene is TRBV20-1, the J gene TRBJ2-3, with 9 bases lining up with TRBD1. Germline V gene data show CDR1 as DFQATT and CDR2 as SNEGSKA (reference sequence). J was trimmed by 3 bases and V by 1 base; bases with no gene match: 11. This CDR3 has 17 residues.

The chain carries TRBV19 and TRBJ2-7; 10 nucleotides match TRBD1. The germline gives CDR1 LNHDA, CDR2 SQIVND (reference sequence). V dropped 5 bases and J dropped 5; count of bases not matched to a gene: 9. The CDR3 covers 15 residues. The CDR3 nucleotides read TGTGCCAGTAGTCCGTTGGGGACAGGGGAGCACGAGCAGTACTTC. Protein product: CASSPLGTGEHEQYF. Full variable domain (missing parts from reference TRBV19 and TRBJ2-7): DGGITQSPKYLFRKEGQNVTLSCEQNLNHDAMYWYRQDPGQGLRLIYYSQIVNDFQKGDIAEGYSVSREKKESFPLTVTSAQKNPTAFYLCASSPLGTGEHEQYFGPGTRLTVT.

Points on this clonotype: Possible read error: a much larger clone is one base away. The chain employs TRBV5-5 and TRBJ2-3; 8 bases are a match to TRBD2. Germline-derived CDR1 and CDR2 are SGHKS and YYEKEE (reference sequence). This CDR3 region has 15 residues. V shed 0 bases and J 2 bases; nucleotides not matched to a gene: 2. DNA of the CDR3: TGTGCCAGCAGCTTGGCGGGAGGGCCCACAGATACGCAGTATTTT. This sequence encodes CASSLAGGPTDTQYF.

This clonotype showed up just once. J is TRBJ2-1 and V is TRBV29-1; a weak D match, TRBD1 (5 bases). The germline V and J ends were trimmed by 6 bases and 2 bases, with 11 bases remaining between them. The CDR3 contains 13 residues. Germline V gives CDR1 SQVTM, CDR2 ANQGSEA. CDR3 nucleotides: TGCAGCGTGGACACCTTAACCTACAATGAGCAGTTCTTC. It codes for CSVDTLTYNEQFF.

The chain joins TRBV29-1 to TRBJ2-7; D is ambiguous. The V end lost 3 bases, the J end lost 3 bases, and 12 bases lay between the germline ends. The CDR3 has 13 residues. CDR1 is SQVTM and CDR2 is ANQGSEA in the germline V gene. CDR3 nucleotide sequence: TGCAGCGTTGAGGCACAAGGGCGCTACGAGCAGTACTTC. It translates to CSVEAQGRYEQYF.

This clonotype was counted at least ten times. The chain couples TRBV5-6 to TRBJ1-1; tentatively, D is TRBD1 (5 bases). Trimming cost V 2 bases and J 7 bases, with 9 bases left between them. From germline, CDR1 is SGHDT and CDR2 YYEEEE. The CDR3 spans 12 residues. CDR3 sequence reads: CASSFPGVEAFF. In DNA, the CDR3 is TGTGCCAGCAGCTTCCCGGGGGTTGAAGCTTTCTTT. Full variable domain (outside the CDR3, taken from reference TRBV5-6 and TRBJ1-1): DAGVTQSPTHLIKTRGQQVTLRCSPKSGHDTVSWYQQALGQGPQFIFQYYEEEERQRGNFPDRFSGHQFPNYSSELNVNALLLGDSALYLCASSFPGVEAFFGQGTRLTVV.

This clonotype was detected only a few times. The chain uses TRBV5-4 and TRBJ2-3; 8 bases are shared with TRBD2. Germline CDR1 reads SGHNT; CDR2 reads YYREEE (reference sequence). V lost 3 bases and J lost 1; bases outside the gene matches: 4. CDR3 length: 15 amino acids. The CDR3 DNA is TGTGCCAGCAGCTCCGGGACTAGAGGCACAGATACGCAGTATTTT. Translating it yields CASSSGTRGTDTQYF.

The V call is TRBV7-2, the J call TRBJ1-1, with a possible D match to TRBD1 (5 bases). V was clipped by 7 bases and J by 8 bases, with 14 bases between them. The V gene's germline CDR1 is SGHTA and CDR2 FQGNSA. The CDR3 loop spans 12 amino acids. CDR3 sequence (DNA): TGTGCCAGCAAACCGGGGCCCAGGGAAGCTTTCTTT. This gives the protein CASKPGPREAFF.

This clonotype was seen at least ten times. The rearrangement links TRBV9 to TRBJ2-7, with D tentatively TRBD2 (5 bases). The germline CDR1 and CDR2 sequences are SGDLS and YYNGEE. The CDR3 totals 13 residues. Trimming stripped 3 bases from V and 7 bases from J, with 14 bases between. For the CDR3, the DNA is TGTGCCAGCAGCGGGACTTCCCCTGGGGAGCAGTACTTC. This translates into CASSGTSPGEQYF.

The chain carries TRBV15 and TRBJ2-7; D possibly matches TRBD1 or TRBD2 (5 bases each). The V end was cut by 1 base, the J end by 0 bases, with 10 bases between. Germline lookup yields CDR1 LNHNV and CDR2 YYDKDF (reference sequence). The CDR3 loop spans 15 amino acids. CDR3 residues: CATSRGGYFSYEQYF. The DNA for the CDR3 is TGTGCCACCAGCAGAGGGGGGTACTTCTCCTACGAGCAGTACTTC.

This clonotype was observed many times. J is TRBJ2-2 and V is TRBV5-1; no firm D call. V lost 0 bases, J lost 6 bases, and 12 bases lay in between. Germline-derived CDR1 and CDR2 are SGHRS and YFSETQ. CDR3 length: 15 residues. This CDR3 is CASSLVGPPSGELFF. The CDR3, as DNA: TGCGCCAGCAGCTTGGTTGGACCCCCCTCCGGGGAGCTGTTTTTT.

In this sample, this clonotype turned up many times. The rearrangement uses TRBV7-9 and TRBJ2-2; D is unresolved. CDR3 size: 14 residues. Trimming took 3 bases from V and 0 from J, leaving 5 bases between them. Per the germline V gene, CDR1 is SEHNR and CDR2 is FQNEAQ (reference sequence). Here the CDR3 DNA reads TGTGCCAGCAGCTTCGCGTCGAACACCGGGGAGCTGTTTTTT. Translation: CASSFASNTGELFF.

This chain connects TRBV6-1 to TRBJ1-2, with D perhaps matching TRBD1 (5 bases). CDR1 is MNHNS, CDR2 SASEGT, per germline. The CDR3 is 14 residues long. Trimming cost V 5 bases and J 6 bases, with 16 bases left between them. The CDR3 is CASSRGGTRDGYTF. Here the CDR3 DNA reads TGTGCCAGCAGTCGGGGCGGGACGCGCGATGGCTACACCTTC.

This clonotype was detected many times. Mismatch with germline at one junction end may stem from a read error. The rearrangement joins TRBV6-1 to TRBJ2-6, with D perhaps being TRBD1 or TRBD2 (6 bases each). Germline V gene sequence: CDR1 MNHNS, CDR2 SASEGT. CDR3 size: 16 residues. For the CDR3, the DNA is TGTGCCAGTAGTGAAGGAGGGGGCTCTGGGGCCAACGTCCTGACTTTC. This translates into CASSEGGGSGANVLTF.

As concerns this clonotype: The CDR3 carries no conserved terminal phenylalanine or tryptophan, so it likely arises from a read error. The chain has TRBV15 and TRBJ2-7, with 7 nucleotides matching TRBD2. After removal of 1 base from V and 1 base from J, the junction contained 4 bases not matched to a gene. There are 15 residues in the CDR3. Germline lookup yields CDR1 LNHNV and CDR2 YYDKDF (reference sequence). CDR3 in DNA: TGTGCCACCAGCAGAGTGCGGGAGCATTCCTACGAGCAGTACTCC. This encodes CATSRVREHSYEQYS.